Presented here are 2 T cell receptor beta chains from one specimen sequenced in a study of OX40 agonist ivuxolimab in advanced cancers. TCRdb keeps only in-frame clones here, not all; method: immunoSEQ multiplex PCR. The sample shows approximately 70,000 clones, approximately 92% of them seen only once. Material: CD4+ or CD8+ T cells sorted from blood, obtained in a trial of the OX40 agonist ivuxolimab. The receptors originated from an adult with an advanced solid tumor such as melanoma, head and neck, liver or kidney cancer.

The gene calls are TRBV5-4 and TRBJ2-5; D is unclear. In germline, CDR1 is SGHNT, CDR2 YYREEE (reference sequence). CDR3 length: 11 amino acids. Deletions cut 4 bases from V and 5 bases from J, with 6 bases between. The CDR3 spells CASSLEETQYF. The CDR3 coding sequence is TGTGCCAGCAGCCTAGAGGAGACCCAGTACTTC.

The chain combines TRBV29-1 with TRBJ2-7, with TRBD1 identical over 8 bases. The CDR3 loop spans 13 amino acids. The V and J ends lost 6 bases and 2 bases, in that order; junction bases with no gene match: 6. Germline lookup yields CDR1 SQVTM and CDR2 ANQGSEA. CDR3 region: CSVGTGQTYEQYF. For the CDR3, the DNA is TGCAGCGTGGGGACAGGCCAGACCTACGAGCAGTACTTC.